This T cell receptor (beta chain) was retrieved from a study of beta chain features in type 1 diabetes. Every bit of the isolated RNA underwent reverse transcription, so sequencing read expressed TCRB transcripts. Assay: immunoSEQ multiplex PCR; the TCRdb copy retains only in-frame clones and omits some. The repertoire holds roughly 250,000 clones, approximately 70% seen once, with 0.053% in the top ten. As for this clone: Different DNA sequences within this sample yield the same CDR3.

Germline V gives CDR1 GTSNPN, CDR2 SVGIG (reference sequence). The V and J ends lost 0 bases and 7 bases respectively, with 7 bases between them. This CDR3 region has 12 residues. The TCR comes from a man younger than 40 in good health. Material: naive CD4+ T cells from blood. The chain employs TRBV30 and TRBJ2-1; no clear D. Here the CDR3 reads CAWSVRWNEQFF. The CDR3, as DNA: TGTGCCTGGAGTGTACGCTGGAATGAGCAGTTCTTC. Filled out from reference TRBV30 and TRBJ2-1, the complete variable domain reads SQTIHQWPATLVQPVGSPLSLECTVEGTSNPNLYWYRQAAGRGLQLLFYSVGIGQISSEVPQNLSASRPQDRQFILSSKKLLLSDSGFYLCAWSVRWNEQFFGPGTRLTVL.